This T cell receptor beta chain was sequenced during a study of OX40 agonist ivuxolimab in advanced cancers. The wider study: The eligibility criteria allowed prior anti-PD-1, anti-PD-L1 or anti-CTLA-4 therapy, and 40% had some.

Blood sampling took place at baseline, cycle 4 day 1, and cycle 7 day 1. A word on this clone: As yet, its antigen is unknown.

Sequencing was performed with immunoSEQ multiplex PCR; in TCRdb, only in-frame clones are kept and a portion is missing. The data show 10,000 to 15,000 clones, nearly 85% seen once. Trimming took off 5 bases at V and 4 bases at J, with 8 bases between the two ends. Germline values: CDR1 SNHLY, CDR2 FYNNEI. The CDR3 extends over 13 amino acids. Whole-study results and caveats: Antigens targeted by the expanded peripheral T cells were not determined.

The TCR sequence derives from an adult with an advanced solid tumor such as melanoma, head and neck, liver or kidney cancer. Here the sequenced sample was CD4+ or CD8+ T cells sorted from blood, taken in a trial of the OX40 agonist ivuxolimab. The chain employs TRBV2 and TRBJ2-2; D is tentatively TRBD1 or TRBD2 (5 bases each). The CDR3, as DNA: TGTGCCAGCAGTTATGGGGGCACCGGGGAGCTGTTTTTT. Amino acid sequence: CASSYGGTGELFF.